Listed below are T cell receptor beta chains from one sample, sequenced in a study of shared clonotypes between healthy human individuals. Sequencing used immunoSEQ multiplex PCR; TCRdb keeps in-frame clones, though not all of them. The sample consists of just over 2,000,000 clones, 95% of them appearing once. Specimen: naive CD4+ T cells sorted from blood. These receptors originate from a man younger than 35 in good health. Each CDR3 is given with its conserved first and last residue. The D gene is left open where the match is weak. Not every row has a clone size; where given, it reads once, few, many or a size class.

abundance	d_gene	v_gene	len	j_gene	CDR3nt	CDR3aa
NA	NA	TRBV29-1	14	TRBJ1-1	TGCAGCGTTGATAGCGGCGGGTTTGGGACTGAAGCTTTCTTT	CSVDSGGFGTEAFF
NA	TRBD1	TRBV18	13	TRBJ2-7	TGTGCCAGCTCACTTGGGACAGCCTACGAGCAGTACTTC	CASSLGTAYEQYF
NA	NA	TRBV28	14	TRBJ1-2	TGTGCCAGCAGTTTAGTGTCCGGGATCCATGGCTACACCTTC	CASSLVSGIHGYTF
once	TRBD1	TRBV7-9	16	TRBJ2-2	TGTGCCAGCAGCCCCTGGACAGGGAAGGACACCGGGGAGCTGTTTTTT	CASSPWTGKDTGELFF
NA	NA	TRBV5-1	15	TRBJ1-3	TGCGCCAGCAGCCCCACGGGAATCTCTGGAAACACCATATATTTT	CASSPTGISGNTIYF
once	NA	TRBV7-9	15	TRBJ1-2	TGTGCCAGCAGCTCCCGCCAAGGGTTTGGCTATGGCTACACCTTC	CASSSRQGFGYGYTF
once	NA	TRBV4-1	15	TRBJ1-5	TGCGCCAGCAGCCGAGGAGGGGTAGGCAATCAGCCCCAGCATTTT	CASSRGGVGNQPQHF
NA	TRBD2	TRBV5-1	17	TRBJ2-1	TGCGCCAGCAGCTTGGTACTAGCGGGGGGTTTCGAGAATGAGCAGTTCTTC	CASSLVLAGGFENEQFF
NA	TRBD1	TRBV10-3	14	TRBJ1-1	TGTGCCACGAACCAGGGGGCGCAGGCAGCTGAAGCTTTCTTT	CATNQGAQAAEAFF
NA	NA	TRBV7-2	14	TRBJ2-5	TGTGCCAGCAGCTTAGCACTACCGGGGGAGACCCAGTACTTC	CASSLALPGETQYF
once	NA	TRBV5-1	13	TRBJ2-2	TGCGCCAGCAGCCCGCGGTGGACCGGGGAGCTGTTTTTT	CASSPRWTGELFF
NA	NA	TRBV27	15	TRBJ1-6	TGTGCCAGCAGTATTTCTTACTTGGGGTATTCACCCCTCCACTTT	CASSISYLGYSPLHF
NA	TRBD1	TRBV5-1	16	TRBJ2-7	TGCGCCAGCAGTCCTCCACAGGGGGGAAGCTCCTACGAGCAGTACTTC	CASSPPQGGSSYEQYF
NA	NA	TRBV25-1	15	TRBJ2-2	TGTGCCAGCACCGAGGGGGGCAGGAACACCGGGGAGCTGTTTTTT	CASTEGGRNTGELFF
NA	TRBD1	TRBV5-4	13	TRBJ1-2	TGTGCCAGCAGCTGGGACAGGGATTATGGCTACACCTTC	CASSWDRDYGYTF
NA	NA	TRBV7-2	15	TRBJ2-2	TGTGCCAGCAGCTTAAACCCAGGGTATGGCGGGGAGCTGTTTTTT	CASSLNPGYGGELFF
once	NA	TRBV5-4	13	TRBJ2-1	TGTGCCAGCAGCTTGGCCAGGGAGCATGAGCAGTTCTTC	CASSLAREHEQFF
NA	NA	TRBV19	15	TRBJ1-6	TGTGCCAGTAGTACCGGAGGGACCTTGGATTCACCCCTCCACTTT	CASSTGGTLDSPLHF
NA	NA	TRBV10-1	16	TRBJ2-3	TGCGCCAGCAGCCACCAGTATGGGGGTAGCACAGATACGCAGTATTTT	CASSHQYGGSTDTQYF
NA	NA	TRBV2	14	TRBJ1-6	TGTGCCAGCAGTGAACGTAGCTATAATTCACCCCTCCACTTT	CASSERSYNSPLHF
NA	TRBD1	TRBV7-2	15	TRBJ2-7	TGTGCCAGCAGTTCGGACAGGGGGCCATTCTACGAGCAGTACTTC	CASSSDRGPFYEQYF
NA	NA	TRBV7-3	13	TRBJ1-2	TGTGCCAGCAGCCCTGACAGGAACTATGGCTACACCTTC	CASSPDRNYGYTF
once	TRBD1	TRBV6-1	17	TRBJ1-5	TGTGCCAGCAGTGAAAAGGGGACAGGGGTTGCCCGTCAGCCCCAGCATTTT	CASSEKGTGVARQPQHF
NA	TRBD1	TRBV30	14	TRBJ2-3	TGTGCCTGGAGTCCCGGGACAGTCACAGATACGCAGTATTTT	CAWSPGTVTDTQYF
NA	NA	TRBV7-9	15	TRBJ1-5	TGTGCCAGCAGCTTAGGGGACTCGGGCAATCAGCCCCAGCATTTT	CASSLGDSGNQPQHF
NA	TRBD2	TRBV11-2	17	TRBJ2-7	TGTGCCAGCAGCATTAACGGACTAGCGGGTTTCTCCTACGAGCAGTACTTC	CASSINGLAGFSYEQYF
NA	TRBD1	TRBV18	18	TRBJ1-2	TGTGCCAGCTCACCACCCGTGGGGGGCAGGGGGCCAGACTATGGCTACACCTTC	CASSPPVGGRGPDYGYTF
NA	NA	TRBV5-8	16	TRBJ1-5	TGTGCCAGCAGCCCTTTGGCGGGGCAGCTCAATCAGCCCCAGCATTTT	CASSPLAGQLNQPQHF
NA	TRBD2	TRBV5-1	16	TRBJ2-3	TGCGCCAGCAGCTTGGCCGTCGCGGGAGTCCCAGATACGCAGTATTTT	CASSLAVAGVPDTQYF
NA	NA	TRBV30	15	TRBJ2-1	TGTGCCTGGAGCGCAGGGGGGGGCTCCTACAATGAGCAGTTCTTC	CAWSAGGGSYNEQFF
NA	TRBD1	TRBV19	17	TRBJ2-3	TGTGCCAGTAGAACGGACAGGGGTTTAACGGGGACAGATACGCAGTATTTT	CASRTDRGLTGTDTQYF
NA	NA	TRBV28	14	TRBJ2-1	TGTGCCAGCAGTTTAATCGCCCGTAACAATGAGCAGTTCTTC	CASSLIARNNEQFF
NA	NA	TRBV7-9	14	TRBJ2-5	TGTGCCAGCAGCCAGGACAGTCTCAAAGGGGCCCAGTACTTC	CASSQDSLKGAQYF
NA	NA	TRBV30	12	TRBJ1-2	TGTGCCTGGAGGCCCAGCGGGTATGGCTACACCTTC	CAWRPSGYGYTF
NA	NA	TRBV27	12	TRBJ1-2	TGTGCCAGCAGTGACAGGTCCTATGGCTACACCTTC	CASSDRSYGYTF
NA	NA	TRBV15	14	TRBJ2-3	TGTGCCACCAGCAGAGTGGTGCGCACAGATACGCAGTATTTT	CATSRVVRTDTQYF
NA	TRBD1	TRBV11-2	13	TRBJ1-2	TGTGCCAGCAGCCTAGGGGGCGTTGGTGGCTACACCTTC	CASSLGGVGGYTF
NA	TRBD2	TRBV6-6	15	TRBJ2-1	TGTGCCAGCAGCGAGAGCGGGAGTACCTACAATGAGCAGTTCTTC	CASSESGSTYNEQFF
NA	NA	TRBV11-2	13	TRBJ1-1	TGTGCCAGCAGCTTCACCGGGAACACTGAAGCTTTCTTT	CASSFTGNTEAFF
NA	TRBD2	TRBV15	16	TRBJ2-4	TGTGCCACCAGCGGACTAGCGGAGATAGCCAAAAACATTCAGTACTTC	CATSGLAEIAKNIQYF
NA	NA	TRBV5-6	16	TRBJ1-5	TGTGCCAGCAGCTTTGGGGCGCAAAATAGCAATCAGCCCCAGCATTTT	CASSFGAQNSNQPQHF
once	TRBD1	TRBV5-1	15	TRBJ1-1	TGCGCCAGCAGCAGCCAGGGGGGAGGAAACACTGAAGCTTTCTTT	CASSSQGGGNTEAFF
NA	NA	TRBV19	15	TRBJ1-4	TGTGCCAGTAGTACAGGGGAATCAACTAATGAAAAACTGTTTTTT	CASSTGESTNEKLFF
NA	NA	TRBV6-1	13	TRBJ1-5	TGTGCCAGCACTACAGGTACCAATCAGCCCCAGCATTTT	CASTTGTNQPQHF
once	TRBD1	TRBV9	15	TRBJ2-2	TGTGCCAGCAGCGTAGTCCGGGACAGCACCGGGGAGCTGTTTTTT	CASSVVRDSTGELFF
NA	NA	TRBV2	13	TRBJ1-1	TGTGCCAGCTGTTACTTGAGGAACACTGAAGCTTTCTTT	CASCYLRNTEAFF
NA	NA	TRBV6-5	15	TRBJ1-5	TGTGCCAGCAGCCTTGACGGGTATAGCAATCAGCCCCAGCATTTT	CASSLDGYSNQPQHF
NA	NA	TRBV14	12	TRBJ2-3	TGTGCCAGCAGCCAAGGGTGGGGTACGCAGTATTTT	CASSQGWGTQYF
once	NA	TRBV2	15	TRBJ2-5	TGTGCCAGCAGAGGGCGGTCGCAGGAGCAAGAGACCCAGTACTTC	CASRGRSQEQETQYF
NA	NA	TRBV7-9	13	TRBJ2-5	TGTGCCAGCAGCCCCACTCCGAAAGAGACCCAGTACTTC	CASSPTPKETQYF
NA	TRBD1	TRBV5-4	15	TRBJ2-5	TGTGCCAGCAGCCAGCGGGGACAGGGAAAAGAGACCCAGTACTTC	CASSQRGQGKETQYF
NA	TRBD2	TRBV5-1	13	TRBJ2-5	TGCGCCAGCAGCTTGGGGGAGGGAGAGACCCAGTACTTC	CASSLGEGETQYF
NA	NA	TRBV7-7	13	TRBJ1-3	TGTGCTAGCAGCCCCAATTTAGGTAACACCATATATTTT	CASSPNLGNTIYF
NA	NA	TRBV4-1	16	TRBJ2-7	TGCGCCAGCAGCCTCCTAAGCCAGGGGCAGGCTTACGAGCAGTACTTC	CASSLLSQGQAYEQYF
NA	NA	TRBV30	13	TRBJ2-5	TGTGCCTGGAGTACCGGGGACCAAGAGACCCAGTACTTC	CAWSTGDQETQYF
NA	NA	TRBV11-2	14	TRBJ1-3	TGTGCCAGCAGCTTCGCTCTCGGGGGAAACACCATATATTTT	CASSFALGGNTIYF
NA	NA	TRBV10-3	14	TRBJ1-2	TGTGCCATCACCGCAGGGGCCGCTAACTATGGCTACACCTTC	CAITAGAANYGYTF
once	TRBD1	TRBV7-2	15	TRBJ1-2	TGTGCCAGCAGCGAGACCCCACAGGGGGTCTATGGCTACACCTTC	CASSETPQGVYGYTF